In this sample, the clone carrying this T cell receptor (beta chain) turned up many times. What it binds is not known. The entry originates in a study of fetal regulatory T cell absence and autoimmunity. Study-wide background: Exocrine pancreas autoimmunity occurred in IPEX patients lacking clinical diabetes. Findings and limits, study-wide: Pancreas TCRs were oligoclonally enriched versus cord blood, some clones over 80-fold.

The CDR3 runs to 13 residues. Germline V gene data show CDR1 as MNHNY and CDR2 as SVGAGI (reference sequence). Trimming took off 5 bases at V and 3 bases at J, with 9 bases between the two ends. The survey-level immunoSEQ assay was used. Data came from immunoSEQ multiplex PCR; TCRdb stores just in-frame clones and leaves some out. Found here are 85,000 to 100,000 clones, 60% to 80% of them singletons; the top ten hold less than 2.5%. The TCR was taken from a male donor with IPEX syndrome. Sequences were obtained from pancreas tissue. The chain uses TRBV6-6 and TRBJ2-3; the D is unclear. CDR3 DNA sequence: TGTGCCAGCAGTCGAGGAGATACAGATACGCAGTATTTT. Translated: CASSRGDTDTQYF.